The rows below give T cell receptor beta chains drawn from one sample of a study of blood T cell repertoires in COVID-19. Some clones are missing from TCRdb's copy, which holds only in-frame ones; the method was immunoSEQ multiplex PCR. The data contain tens of thousands of clones, 86% of them singletons. The sequencing input was peripheral blood. These receptors all stem from a man aged 45-65 years with active COVID-19. CDR3s include the opening cysteine and the closing phenylalanine or tryptophan. Each record gives: D gene, J gene, clone size, V gene, CDR3 protein, CDR3 DNA. The D gene is left open where the match is weak. Not every row has a clone size; where given, it reads once, few, many or a size class.

>.|TRBJ1-5|.|TRBV3-1/TRBV3-2
CASSQGLHLNQPQHF
TGTGCCAGCAGCCAAGGTCTGCACTTAAATCAGCCCCAGCATTTT
>.|TRBJ1-6|.|TRBV6-5
CASSYRASSYNSPLHF
TGTGCCAGCAGTTACAGAGCGAGCTCCTATAATTCACCCCTCCACTTT
>TRBD1|TRBJ2-1|.|TRBV5-1
CASSPSGTASSYNEQFF
TGCGCCAGCAGCCCATCCGGGACAGCCAGCTCCTACAATGAGCAGTTCTTC
>TRBD2|TRBJ2-3|.|TRBV3-1/TRBV3-2
CASSRSGGGTDTQYF
TGTGCCAGCAGCCGTAGCGGGGGGGGCACAGATACGCAGTATTTT
>TRBD1|TRBJ1-1|.|TRBV6-1
CASSEGLGRGLGTEAFF
TGTGCCAGCAGTGAAGGATTGGGCAGGGGGCTCGGGACTGAAGCTTTCTTT
>.|TRBJ1-2|.|TRBV14
CASSPLGGAGGYTF
TGTGCCAGCAGCCCACTCGGGGGGGCTGGGGGCTACACCTTC
>TRBD1|TRBJ2-1|.|TRBV19
CASSPWGTGGIEQFF
TGTGCCAGTAGCCCTTGGGGGACAGGGGGCATTGAGCAGTTCTTC
>.|TRBJ2-1|few|TRBV5-4
CAIAPDRSSYNEQFF
TGTGCCATCGCACCCGACAGGAGCTCCTACAATGAGCAGTTCTTC
>.|TRBJ2-5|.|TRBV11-2
CASSLGDSPETQYF
TGTGCCAGCAGCTTAGGAGATAGCCCAGAGACCCAGTACTTC
>TRBD1|TRBJ2-4|.|TRBV6-5
CASSTSTGGKNIQYF
TGTGCCAGCAGTACCTCGACAGGGGGCAAAAACATTCAGTACTTC
>TRBD1|TRBJ2-5|.|TRBV7-2
CASSRDRNQETQYF
TGTGCCAGCAGCCGGGACAGGAACCAAGAGACCCAGTACTTC
>.|TRBJ2-5|.|TRBV27
CASSKQGRQETQYF
TGTGCCAGCAGTAAACAGGGGAGGCAAGAGACCCAGTACTTC
>.|TRBJ1-1|.|TRBV18
CASSPGGSRGEAFF
TGTGCCAGCTCACCCGGGGGGTCGAGGGGTGAAGCTTTCTTT